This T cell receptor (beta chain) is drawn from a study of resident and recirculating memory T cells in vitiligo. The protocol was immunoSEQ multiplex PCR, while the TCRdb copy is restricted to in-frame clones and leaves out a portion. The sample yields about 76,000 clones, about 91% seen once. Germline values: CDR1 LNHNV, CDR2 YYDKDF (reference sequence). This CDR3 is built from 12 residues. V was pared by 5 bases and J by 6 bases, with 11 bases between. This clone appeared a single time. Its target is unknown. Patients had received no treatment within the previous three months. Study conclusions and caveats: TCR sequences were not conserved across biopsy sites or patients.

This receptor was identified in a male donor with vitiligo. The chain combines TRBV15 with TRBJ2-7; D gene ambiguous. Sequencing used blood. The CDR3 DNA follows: TGTGCCACCAGCCCGACTTTTAGCGAGCAGTACTTC. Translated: CATSPTFSEQYF.